This TCR beta chain was sequenced for a study of OX40 agonist ivuxolimab in advanced cancers. The protocol was immunoSEQ multiplex PCR, while the TCRdb copy is restricted to in-frame clones and leaves out a portion. Of around 100,000 clones in the sample, approximately 94% were seen once. This sequence originates from an adult with an advanced solid tumor such as melanoma, head and neck, liver or kidney cancer. The sequencing here drew on CD4+ or CD8+ T cells sorted from blood, taken in a trial of the OX40 agonist ivuxolimab.

CDR3 amino acids: CASSLDRGLQETQYF. CDR3 sequence (DNA): TGCGCCAGCAGCTTGGACAGGGGGCTTCAAGAGACCCAGTACTTC. The rearrangement joins TRBV5-1 to TRBJ2-5, with 9 bases aligning to TRBD1. Germline V CDR1 and CDR2: SGHRS, YFSETQ. With 0 bases clipped from V and 2 bases from J, the junction kept 2 bases outside the gene matches. The CDR3 covers 15 residues. Variable domain in full (rest from reference TRBV5-1 and TRBJ2-5): KAGVTQTPRYLIKTRGQQVTLSCSPISGHRSVSWYQQTPGQGLQFLFEYFSETQRNKGNFPGRFSGRQFSNSRSEMNVSTLELGDSALYLCASSLDRGLQETQYFGPGTRLLVL.